A single sample is the source of the 27 T cell receptor beta chains below, sequenced in a study of blood T cells in healthy people across ages. PCR was performed a second time for roughly 7 to 11 cycles using a sample-barcoded 5' primer and a J-beta primer mix. One entry per CDR3 protein, called by TCRdb with MiXCR from the 5' RACE reads. The table records roughly 800,000 distinct CDR3 sequences, about 55% of them present only once. Sequencing was performed on blood. These receptors all stem from a man of 80 years or more in good health.

The gene calls are TRBV27 and TRBJ2-5; weak D call: TRBD1 (5 bases). The V gene's germline CDR1 is MNHEY and CDR2 SMNVEV (reference sequence). V lost 6 bases to trimming and J lost 5 bases, with 13 bases between them. The CDR3 is 13 residues long. Here the CDR3 DNA reads TGTGCCAGCAGAAGACAGCCTGGCGAGACCCAGTACTTC. Protein product: CASRRQPGETQYF.

The V and J genes are TRBV4-1 and TRBJ2-1; maybe TRBD2 (6 bases). Germline-derived CDR1 and CDR2 are MGHRA and YSYEKL. This CDR3 has 15 residues. Trimming cost V 2 bases and J 6 bases, with 14 bases left between them. The CDR3 here is CASSQNPHGGNEQFF. Written as DNA, the CDR3 is TGCGCCAGCAGCCAAAACCCCCACGGGGGCAATGAGCAGTTCTTC.

The V call is TRBV6-5, the J call TRBJ1-2; 7 bases align to TRBD1. Per germline, CDR1 MNHEY and CDR2 SVGAGI. The CDR3 runs 15 residues. The ends lost 7 bases at V and 5 bases at J; junction bases unmatched: 13. The CDR3 spells CASMEIRDSIYGYTF. As DNA, the CDR3 is TGTGCCAGCATGGAGATCCGGGACAGTATTTATGGCTACACCTTC.

The chain links TRBV15 to TRBJ2-1, with 9 positions matching TRBD1. This CDR3 spans 15 amino acids. Germline trimming cut 2 bases from V and 7 bases from J; bases unmatched to any gene: 6. Germline values: CDR1 LNHNV, CDR2 YYDKDF (reference sequence). The CDR3 DNA follows: TGTGCCACCAGCAGATCCGGGACAGGGCTTAATGAGCAGTTCTTC. Its protein is CATSRSGTGLNEQFF.

The table lists this clonotype with a few counts. J is TRBJ1-2 and V is TRBV14, with 7 bases matching TRBD1. V dropped 0 bases and J dropped 8; count of bases not matched to a gene: 12. Germline CDR1 and CDR2: SGHDN and FVKESK. The CDR3 has 16 residues. The chain's CDR3 is CASSQDPAWRGLGYTF. The CDR3 bases are TGTGCCAGCAGCCAAGATCCCGCGTGGAGGGGGCTCGGCTACACCTTC.

This clonotype was detected a few times. The junction departs from the called germline gene at one end, perhaps through a read error. V is TRBV7-9 and J is TRBJ2-1, with TRBD2 as a possible D gene (6 bases). CDR3 length: 13 amino acids. Germline V lookup: CDR1 SEHNR, CDR2 FQNEAQ (reference sequence). The CDR3: CASSLANNNEQFF. The CDR3 DNA reads as TGTGCCAGCAGCCTAGCGAACAACAATGAGCAGTTCTTC. Based on the CDR3 plus reference TRBV7-9 and TRBJ2-1, the full variable domain is DTGVSQNPRHKITKRGQNVTFRCDPISEHNRLYWYRQTLGQGPEFLTYFQNEAQLEKSRLLSDRFSAERPKGSFSTLEIQRTEQGDSAMYLCASSLANNNEQFFGPGTRLTVL.

This clonotype was seen a handful of times. V and J are TRBV20-1 and TRBJ1-1; 7 bases map to TRBD1. V lost 4 bases, J lost 1 base, and 6 bases stayed unmatched. Germline V gene lookup returns CDR1 DFQATT and CDR2 SNEGSKA (reference sequence). The CDR3 runs 14 residues. CDR3 protein: CSATPGQWNTEAFF. DNA for the CDR3: TGCAGTGCTACCCCGGGACAGTGGAACACTGAAGCTTTCTTT.

This chain uses TRBV27 with TRBJ2-1, with TRBD2 as a possible D gene (6 bases). The CDR3 loop spans 11 amino acids. The V and J ends lost 2 bases and 11 bases respectively, with 7 bases between them. The germline V gene has CDR1 MNHEY and CDR2 SMNVEV (reference sequence). This CDR3 is CASSLAGQQFF. Here the CDR3 DNA reads TGTGCCAGCAGTTTAGCGGGACAGCAGTTCTTC.

This rearrangement joins TRBV21-1 to TRBJ1-5; the table calls TRBD1, which could not be checked here. TRBV21-1 is a known pseudogene. The CDR3 loop spans 17 amino acids. In DNA, the CDR3 is TGTGCCAGCAGCAGCCCCATCGATTCCTCCGGCAATCAGCCCCAGCATTTT. This gives the protein CASSSPIDSSGNQPQHF.

This CDR3 reads CSPARTPTHEQYF. The CDR3 bases are TGCAGTCCCGCGCGGACTCCCACCCACGAGCAGTACTTC. The chain employs TRBV20-1 and TRBJ2-7, with a possible D match to TRBD2 (5 bases). Germline V gives CDR1 DFQATT, CDR2 SNEGSKA (reference sequence). The ends were cut back, 8 bases at V and 5 bases at J, with 19 bases in the middle. This CDR3 comprises 13 residues.

As to this clonotype: Mismatch with germline at one junction end may stem from a read error. CDR3 in amino acids: CASRGQGTYNERFF. In nucleotides, the CDR3 is TGTGCCAGCCGGGGACAGGGGACCTACAATGAGCGGTTCTTC. The V gene is TRBV7-9, the J gene TRBJ2-1; 10 nucleotides align to TRBD1. The CDR3 contains 14 residues. Germline values: CDR1 SEHNR, CDR2 FQNEAQ (reference sequence).

CDR3 bases: TGTGCCACTAGGACAGGGGAATCACGAAATCAGCCCCAGCATTTT. It translates to CATRTGESRNQPQHF. The chain uses TRBV12-3 or TRBV12-4 and TRBJ1-5, with 9 positions matching TRBD1. V shed 10 bases, J shed 4 bases, and the junction held 11 bases outside the gene matches. This CDR3 is built from 15 residues.

This sequence joins TRBV7-2 and TRBJ2-7; no definite D call. The CDR3 length is 15 residues. Trimming left V 1 base short and J 2 bases short, with 12 bases between. Germline loops: CDR1 SGHTA, CDR2 FQGNSA. CDR3 in amino acids: CASSLVRRGTYEQYF. CDR3 nucleotide sequence: TGTGCCAGCAGCTTAGTTCGACGTGGCACCTACGAGCAGTACTTC. Full variable domain (rest looked up from reference TRBV7-2 and TRBJ2-7): GAGVSQSPSNKVTEKGKDVELRCDPISGHTALYWYRQSLGQGLEFLIYFQGNSAPDKSGLPSDRFSAERTGGSVSTLTIQRTQQEDSAVYLCASSLVRRGTYEQYFGPGTRLTVT.

The rearrangement joins TRBV2 to TRBJ2-5, with a possible D match to TRBD2 (6 bases). The DNA end favors TRBJ2-7, so the J call may be wrong. CDR3 size: 15 residues. Per the germline V gene, CDR1 is SNHLY and CDR2 is FYNNEI. DNA for the CDR3: TGTGCCAGCAGTGATGGTAGCGGTCTATCCTACGAGCAGTACTTC. Its protein is CASSDGSGLSYEQYF.

J is TRBJ2-1 and V is TRBV29-1; 10 bases line up with TRBD1. CDR1 and CDR2 from the germline V gene are SQVTM and ANQGSEA. The CDR3 totals 17 residues. The V segment lost 1 base and the J segment 3 bases; nucleotides outside the gene matches: 9. CDR3 nucleotide sequence: TGCAGCGTTGAAGGTAGAAAGGGACAGGGGTTCTACAATGAGCAGTTCTTC. Amino acid sequence: CSVEGRKGQGFYNEQFF.

The chain combines TRBV5-1 with TRBJ1-2; D is perhaps TRBD1 (5 bases). Germline V gene data show CDR1 as SGHRS and CDR2 as YFSETQ. The CDR3 covers 13 residues. V lost 4 bases, J lost 5 bases, and 12 bases lay in between. The CDR3 DNA sequence: TGCGCCAGCAGCGACCAGGGAGGGTATGGCTACACCTTC. Protein sequence: CASSDQGGYGYTF.

The V gene is TRBV4-2, the J gene TRBJ1-4; D remains unclear. CDR1 is LGHNA and CDR2 is YNFKEQ in the germline V gene. V lost 0 bases, J lost 0 bases, and 5 bases lay in between. This CDR3 has 15 amino acids. Here the CDR3 reads CASSQDTATNEKLFF. DNA of the CDR3: TGTGCCAGCAGCCAAGATACTGCAACTAATGAAAAACTGTTTTTT.

This clonotype occurred once. In nucleotides, the CDR3 is TGTGCCAGCAGCCAAGGACCAGTTTCCCGAAACACCATATATTTT. It yields the protein CASSQGPVSRNTIYF. The chain employs TRBV3-1 and TRBJ1-3; no clear D gene. The V end lost 1 base, the J end lost 5 bases, and 12 bases lay between the germline ends. Germline values: CDR1 LGHDT, CDR2 YNNKEL (reference sequence). The CDR3 runs 15 residues.

The chain combines TRBV12-3 or TRBV12-4 with TRBJ1-2; D might be TRBD1 (5 bases). The CDR3 consists of 13 residues. V lost 6 bases and J lost 8, with 16 bases in between. The CDR3 DNA is TGTGCCAGCAGCCTCAGGGTACTATACGGCTACACCTTC. Protein sequence: CASSLRVLYGYTF.

In regard to this clonotype: At one end, the junction sequence differs from germline, possibly due to a read error. The chain carries TRBV5-1 and TRBJ2-7, with D tentatively TRBD1 (6 bases). Germline values: CDR1 SGHRS, CDR2 YFSETQ. The length of the CDR3 is 15 residues. The chain's CDR3 is CAGSPAGTQSYEQYF. DNA for the CDR3: TGCGCCGGCAGCCCCGCCGGGACACAGAGCTACGAGCAGTACTTC.

The rearrangement links TRBV9 to TRBJ2-1, with 13 bases fitting TRBD2. CDR3 length: 17 amino acids. V shed 0 bases and J 2 bases; nucleotides not matched to a gene: 2. Germline V lookup: CDR1 SGDLS, CDR2 YYNGEE. In nucleotides, the CDR3 is TGTGCCAGCAGCGTAGTGGGACTAGCGGGAACCTACAATGAGCAGTTCTTC. Protein product: CASSVVGLAGTYNEQFF.

This clonotype was counted ten times or more. Here the CDR3 DNA reads TGCAGCGTTAATCCGGGCCATGTCAGAGATACGCAGTATTTT. It codes for CSVNPGHVRDTQYF. The chain has TRBV29-1 and TRBJ2-3; D is unresolved. V lost 5 bases and J 5 bases, leaving 17 bases between the germline ends. This CDR3 spans 14 amino acids. CDR1 SQVTM and CDR2 ANQGSEA come from the germline V gene.

J is TRBJ2-7 and V is TRBV11-1; the match to TRBD1 covers 9 bases. Per germline, CDR1 SGHAT and CDR2 FQDESV (reference sequence). The V segment lost 4 bases and the J segment 3 bases; nucleotides outside the gene matches: 10. This CDR3 has 16 residues. The CDR3: CASSSSRTGDHYEQYF. As DNA, the CDR3 is TGTGCCAGCAGCTCATCAAGGACAGGGGACCACTACGAGCAGTACTTC.

This clonotype was recorded only once. The J gene is TRBJ2-5, the V gene TRBV6-6; tentatively, D is TRBD1 (5 bases). The end of the DNA is better explained by TRBJ2-7, so the J call may be wrong. Germline lookup yields CDR1 MNHNY and CDR2 SVGAGI (reference sequence). This CDR3 is built from 13 residues. CDR3 region: CASKTFREGEQYF. CDR3 nucleotides: TGTGCCAGCAAGACATTCAGGGAAGGCGAGCAGTACTTC.

Sample share makes this clonotype medium-sized. The CDR3 reads CASSYSPGGSRDEQFF. The DNA of the CDR3 is TGTGCCAGCAGTTACTCCCCTGGCGGGAGTCGCGATGAGCAGTTCTTC. The V call is TRBV6-5, the J call TRBJ2-1; 7 nucleotides agree with TRBD2. Germline CDR1 and CDR2: MNHEY and SVGAGI. The ends lost 0 bases at V and 8 bases at J; junction bases unmatched: 10. CDR3 length: 16 residues.

The V call is TRBV12-3 or TRBV12-4, the J call TRBJ2-1; the D is unclear. The CDR3 consists of 12 residues. Trimming stripped 6 bases from V and 5 bases from J, with 8 bases between. CDR3 sequence (DNA): TGTGCCAGCAGCCCCTTTGACAATGAGCAGTTCTTC. Encoded protein: CASSPFDNEQFF.

The V gene is TRBV20-1, the J gene TRBJ2-7; D unresolved. The CDR3 is made up of 15 amino acids. Germline CDR1 and CDR2: DFQATT and SNEGSKA (reference sequence). Trimming took 1 base from V and 5 from J, leaving 18 bases between them. In DNA, the CDR3 is TGCAGTGCTAGAGCTCCCTTATTCGGTGGGAACGAGCAGTACTTC. Protein: CSARAPLFGGNEQYF.